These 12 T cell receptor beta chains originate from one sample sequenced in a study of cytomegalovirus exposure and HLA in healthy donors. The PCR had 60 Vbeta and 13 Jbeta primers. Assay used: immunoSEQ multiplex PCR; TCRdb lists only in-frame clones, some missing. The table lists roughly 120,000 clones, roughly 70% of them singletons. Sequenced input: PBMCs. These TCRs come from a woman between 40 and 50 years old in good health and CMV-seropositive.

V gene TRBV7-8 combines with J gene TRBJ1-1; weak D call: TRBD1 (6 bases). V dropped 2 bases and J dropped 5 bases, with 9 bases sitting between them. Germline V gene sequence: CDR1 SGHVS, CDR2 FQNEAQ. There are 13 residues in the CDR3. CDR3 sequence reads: CASSLYRETEAFF. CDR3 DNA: TGTGCCAGCAGCTTATACAGGGAGACTGAAGCTTTCTTT.

CDR3 in amino acids: CASSLGGHLEAFF. CDR3 DNA: TGTGCCAGCAGCCTCGGTGGACACCTTGAAGCTTTCTTT. This chain connects TRBV6-5 to TRBJ1-1, with D perhaps TRBD1 (5 bases). Between the trimmed V and J ends, which lost 6 bases and 7 bases, there was a span of 15 bases. The CDR3 has 13 residues. In germline, CDR1 is MNHEY, CDR2 SVGAGI.

CDR3 amino acids: CASTPWSSGGPETQYF. The CDR3 region has the DNA TGTGCCAGCACCCCGTGGTCTAGCGGGGGCCCAGAGACCCAGTACTTC. The chain is built from TRBV25-1 and TRBJ2-5; 10 nucleotides agree with TRBD2. Germline values: CDR1 MGHDK, CDR2 SYGVNS. The CDR3 contains 16 residues. V was pared by 7 bases and J by 4 bases, with 12 bases of the junction left unmatched.

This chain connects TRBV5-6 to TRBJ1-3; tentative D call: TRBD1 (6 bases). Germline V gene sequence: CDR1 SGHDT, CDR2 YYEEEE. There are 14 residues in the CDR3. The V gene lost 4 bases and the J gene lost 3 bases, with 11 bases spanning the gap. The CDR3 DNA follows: TGTGCCAGCAGCAGTGACAGGCTTGGAAACACCATATATTTT. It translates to CASSSDRLGNTIYF.

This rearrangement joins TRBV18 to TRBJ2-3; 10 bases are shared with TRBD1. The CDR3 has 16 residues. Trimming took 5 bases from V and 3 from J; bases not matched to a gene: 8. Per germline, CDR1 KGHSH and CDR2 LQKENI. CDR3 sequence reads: CASSKRDRGRTDTQYF. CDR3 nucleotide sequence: TGTGCCAGCTCAAAGAGGGACAGGGGAAGAACAGATACGCAGTATTTT.

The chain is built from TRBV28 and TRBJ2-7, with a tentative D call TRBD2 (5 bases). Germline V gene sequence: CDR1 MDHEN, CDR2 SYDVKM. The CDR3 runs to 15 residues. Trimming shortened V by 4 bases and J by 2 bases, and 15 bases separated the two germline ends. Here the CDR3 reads CASSSPGKSAYEQYF. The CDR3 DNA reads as TGTGCCAGCAGTTCCCCCGGGAAGTCGGCCTACGAGCAGTACTTC. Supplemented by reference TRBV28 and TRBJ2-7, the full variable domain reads DVKVTQSSRYLVKRTGEKVFLECVQDMDHENMFWYRQDPGLGLRLIYFSYDVKMKEKGDIPEGYSVSREKKERFSLILESASTNQTSMYLCASSSPGKSAYEQYFGPGTRLTVT.

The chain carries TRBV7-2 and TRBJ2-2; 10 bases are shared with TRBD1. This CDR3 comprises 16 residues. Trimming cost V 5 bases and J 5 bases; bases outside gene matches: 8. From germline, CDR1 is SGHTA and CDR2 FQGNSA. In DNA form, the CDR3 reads TGTGCCAGCAGCCCGAGTCGACAGGGGGCAACCGGGGAGCTGTTTTTT. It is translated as CASSPSRQGATGELFF.

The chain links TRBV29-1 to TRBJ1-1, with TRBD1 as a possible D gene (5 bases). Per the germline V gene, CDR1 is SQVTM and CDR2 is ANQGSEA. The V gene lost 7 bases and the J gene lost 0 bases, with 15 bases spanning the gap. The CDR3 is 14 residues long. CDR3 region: CSARLGDLNTEAFF. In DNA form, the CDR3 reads TGCAGCGCAAGGCTAGGGGACTTGAACACTGAAGCTTTCTTT. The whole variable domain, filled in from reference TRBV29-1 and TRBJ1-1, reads SAVISQKPSRDICQRGTSLTIQCQVDSQVTMMFWYRQQPGQSLTLIATANQGSEATYESGFVIDKFPISRPNLTFSTLTVSNMSPEDSSIYLCSARLGDLNTEAFFGQGTRLTVV.

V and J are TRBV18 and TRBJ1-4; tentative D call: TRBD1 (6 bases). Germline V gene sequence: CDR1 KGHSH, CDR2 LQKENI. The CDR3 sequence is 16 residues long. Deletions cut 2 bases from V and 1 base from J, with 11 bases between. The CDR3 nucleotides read TGTGCCAGCTCACCAAACAGGGTATTAACTAATGAAAAACTGTTTTTT. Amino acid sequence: CASSPNRVLTNEKLFF.

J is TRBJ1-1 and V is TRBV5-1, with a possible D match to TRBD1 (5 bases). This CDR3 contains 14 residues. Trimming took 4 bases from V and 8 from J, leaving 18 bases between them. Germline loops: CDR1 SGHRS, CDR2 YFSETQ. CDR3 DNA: TGCGCCAGCAGCATCCGACCGGGACTGACGGAAGCTTTCTTT. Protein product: CASSIRPGLTEAFF. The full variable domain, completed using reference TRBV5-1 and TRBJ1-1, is KAGVTQTPRYLIKTRGQQVTLSCSPISGHRSVSWYQQTPGQGLQFLFEYFSETQRNKGNFPGRFSGRQFSNSRSEMNVSTLELGDSALYLCASSIRPGLTEAFFGQGTRLTVV.

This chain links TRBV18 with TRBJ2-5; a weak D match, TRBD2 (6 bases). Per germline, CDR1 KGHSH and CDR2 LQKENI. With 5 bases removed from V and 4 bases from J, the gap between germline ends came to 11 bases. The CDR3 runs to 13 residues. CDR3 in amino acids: CASSDHGGETQYF. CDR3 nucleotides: TGTGCCAGCTCAGACCACGGGGGAGAGACCCAGTACTTC.

Written as DNA, the CDR3 is TGTGCCAGCAGTTTCGGCGGGAATGATAATTCACCCCTCCACTTT. As protein: CASSFGGNDNSPLHF. The J gene is TRBJ1-6, the V gene TRBV27; D gene ambiguous. Trimming shortened V by 3 bases and J by 5 bases, and 11 bases separated the two germline ends. The CDR3 is 15 amino acids. The germline V gene encodes CDR1 MNHEY and CDR2 SMNVEV (reference sequence).